The 18 T cell receptor beta chains below come from one sample, sequenced in a study of blood T cell repertoires in COVID-19. Assay used: immunoSEQ multiplex PCR; TCRdb lists only in-frame clones, some missing. The repertoire holds roughly 270,000 clones, approximately 86% seen once, with more than 7.5% in the top ten. The sequencing sample was made of peripheral blood. These receptors were taken from a man aged 18 to 30 with active or convalescent COVID-19.

CDR3 amino acids: CASSRQYEQYF. The CDR3 DNA reads as TGTGCCAGCAGTAGACAGTACGAGCAGTACTTC. The chain combines TRBV2 with TRBJ2-7, with a tentative D call TRBD1 (5 bases). The CDR3 has 11 residues. CDR1 SNHLY and CDR2 FYNNEI come from the germline V gene. Trimming shortened V by 5 bases and J by 4 bases, and 6 bases separated the two germline ends.

The genes are TRBV19 and TRBJ1-1, with D hard to call. Trimming pared 1 base from V and 1 base from J, leaving 4 bases between. There are 13 residues in the CDR3. Per germline, CDR1 LNHDA and CDR2 SQIVND (reference sequence). The CDR3 region has the DNA TGTGCCAGTAGTATAGGCGAGAACACTGAAGCTTTCTTT. It yields the protein CASSIGENTEAFF.

The gene calls are TRBV5-1 and TRBJ2-3, with 9 bases fitting TRBD2. V gave up 1 base and J gave up 2 bases; unmatched junction bases: 5. The CDR3 totals 16 residues. Germline assignment: CDR1 SGHRS and CDR2 YFSETQ. The CDR3 loop is CASSLFSGGPTDTQYF. For the CDR3, the DNA is TGCGCCAGCAGCTTGTTTAGCGGGGGACCCACAGATACGCAGTATTTT.

The chain is built from TRBV4-1 and TRBJ2-2; 7 positions agree with TRBD2. J lost 6 bases, V lost 1 base, and 2 bases had no gene match. Germline CDR1 reads MGHRA; CDR2 reads YSYEKL. The CDR3 has 14 amino acids. CDR3 protein: CASSQVGGSGELFF. The CDR3 coding sequence is TGCGCCAGCAGCCAAGTGGGGGGGTCCGGGGAGCTGTTTTTT.

This chain links TRBV4-1 with TRBJ2-7; 9 bases map to TRBD1. V shed 5 bases and J 2 bases; nucleotides not matched to a gene: 4. The CDR3 sequence is 14 residues long. In germline, CDR1 is MGHRA, CDR2 YSYEKL. In DNA form, the CDR3 reads TGCGCCAGCAGCTTCCGGGACAGGGCCTACGAGCAGTACTTC. Its translation: CASSFRDRAYEQYF.

The chain uses TRBV4-1 and TRBJ2-5; D unresolved. The germline V gene has CDR1 MGHRA and CDR2 YSYEKL. Trimming stripped 1 base from V and 5 bases from J, with 11 bases between. CDR3 length equals 14 residues. The CDR3 bases are TGCGCCAGCAGCCAAGTCCTACCTCTGGAGACCCAGTACTTC. This codes for CASSQVLPLETQYF.

The rearrangement links TRBV2 to TRBJ1-6; TRBD1 matches 7 bases. V lost 4 bases, J lost 0 bases, and 6 bases stayed unmatched. The CDR3 runs to 17 residues. Per the germline V gene, CDR1 is SNHLY and CDR2 is FYNNEI. In DNA form, the CDR3 reads TGTGCCAGCAGTGCGGGACAGCCAAGCTCCTATAATTCACCCCTCCACTTT. It specifies CASSAGQPSSYNSPLHF.

V gene TRBV3-1 (or the pseudogene TRBV3-2) combines with J gene TRBJ2-1; the D gene is possibly TRBD2 (5 bases). Germline loops: CDR1 LGHDT, CDR2 YNNKEL (reference sequence). CDR3 size: 15 residues. Between the trimmed V and J ends, which lost 5 bases and 4 bases, there was a span of 15 bases. CDR3 loop: CASSKGEGSYNEQFF. CDR3 DNA: TGTGCCAGCAGCAAGGGAGAAGGGTCTTACAATGAGCAGTTCTTC.

This chain links TRBV2 with TRBJ2-7; 9 nucleotides agree with TRBD2. J was trimmed by 4 bases and V by 6 bases; bases with no gene match: 10. This CDR3 has 15 residues. The germline V gene has CDR1 SNHLY and CDR2 FYNNEI. DNA for the CDR3: TGTGCCAGCAGGGGACTAGCTCCTAATCTATACGAGCAGTACTTC. This translates into CASRGLAPNLYEQYF.

The J gene is TRBJ1-4, the V gene TRBV19; D uncertain. Germline values: CDR1 LNHDA, CDR2 SQIVND (reference sequence). Trimming pared 11 bases from V and 7 bases from J, leaving 14 bases between. The CDR3 covers 12 residues. CDR3 sequence: CAEDRGGEKLFF. CDR3 bases: TGTGCCGAAGACCGGGGAGGTGAAAAACTGTTTTTT.

V is TRBV7-9 and J is TRBJ1-2; 11 bases line up with TRBD1. Germline V lookup: CDR1 SEHNR, CDR2 FQNEAQ (reference sequence). With 5 bases clipped from V and 4 bases from J, the junction kept 3 bases outside the gene matches. The CDR3 loop spans 14 amino acids. CDR3 nucleotides: TGTGCCAGCAGCGCCGGGACAGGGGGCTATGGCTACACCTTC. Residues: CASSAGTGGYGYTF.

The chain couples TRBV7-3 to TRBJ2-7; the D gene is possibly TRBD2 (6 bases). The length of the CDR3 is 14 residues. Per the germline V gene, CDR1 is SGHTA and CDR2 is FQGTGA. With 2 bases removed from V and 2 bases from J, the gap between germline ends came to 10 bases. CDR3 bases: TGTGCCAGCAGCTTATTCGGGGGACCCTACGAGCAGTACTTC. Translating it yields CASSLFGGPYEQYF. Together with reference TRBV7-3 and TRBJ2-7, the CDR3 gives the full variable domain: GAGVSQTPSNKVTEKGKYVELRCDPISGHTALYWYRQSLGQGPEFLIYFQGTGAADDSGLPNDRFFAVRPEGSVSTLKIQRTERGDSAVYLCASSLFGGPYEQYFGPGTRLTVT.

The chain carries TRBV6-2 or TRBV6-3 and TRBJ1-1, with 11 bases that match TRBD1. Germline V gene data show CDR1 as MNHEY and CDR2 as SVGEGT. J was trimmed by 0 bases and V by 6 bases; bases with no gene match: 12. CDR3 size: 18 residues. The CDR3 DNA sequence: TGTGCCAGCAGCCCCCGGATTCGGACAGGGGGCTTGAACACTGAAGCTTTCTTT. This sequence encodes CASSPRIRTGGLNTEAFF.

This chain joins TRBV19 and TRBJ1-1, with D unclear. Germline lookup yields CDR1 LNHDA and CDR2 SQIVND (reference sequence). V lost 0 bases and J 4 bases, leaving 15 bases between the germline ends. This CDR3 is 16 amino acids long. The CDR3 coding sequence is TGTGCCAGTAGTATAGAAGAGATAGGGAGGTTCACTGAAGCTTTCTTT. Its translation is CASSIEEIGRFTEAFF.

This chain links TRBV10-1 with TRBJ2-5; D may be TRBD2 (6 bases). Trimming removed 6 bases from V and 1 base from J, with 18 bases in between. Germline lookup yields CDR1 WNHNN and CDR2 SYGVQD (reference sequence). The CDR3 is 16 residues long. CDR3 DNA sequence: TGCGCCAGCAGCGGAGGTAGCGGACCAACCCAAGAGACCCAGTACTTC. It encodes CASSGGSGPTQETQYF.

V and J are TRBV5-4 and TRBJ1-6, with D possibly matching TRBD1 (6 bases). The CDR3 contains 16 residues. The germline V gene encodes CDR1 SGHNT and CDR2 YYREEE (reference sequence). The V end lost 4 bases, the J end lost 7 bases, and 18 bases lay between the germline ends. As DNA, the CDR3 is TGTGCCAGCAGCAGACCAGGGGTCGGGGTAAATTCACCCCTCCACTTT. Protein: CASSRPGVGVNSPLHF.

The chain recombines TRBV15 with TRBJ1-3, with 8 bases that match TRBD1. J gave up 5 bases and V 5 bases, and 11 bases lay outside the gene matches. This CDR3 region has 16 residues. Germline values: CDR1 LNHNV, CDR2 YYDKDF (reference sequence). CDR3 amino acids: CATSGGDRGNRNTIYF. In DNA, the CDR3 is TGTGCCACCAGCGGAGGAGACAGGGGTAATAGAAACACCATATATTTT.

V gene TRBV13 combines with J gene TRBJ2-7; D might be TRBD1 (5 bases). The CDR3 contains 14 residues. V gave up 0 bases and J gave up 2 bases, with 8 bases separating them. CDR1 is PRHDT, CDR2 FYEKMQ, per germline (reference sequence). The CDR3 reads CASSLGGETYEQYF. CDR3 nucleotide sequence: TGTGCCAGCAGCTTAGGAGGGGAAACCTACGAGCAGTACTTC.